The present T cell receptor beta chain was sequenced within a study of control samples from healthy donors and cancer patients. Generated by immunoSEQ multiplex PCR, the TCRdb table keeps only in-frame clones and is missing some. Of fewer than 120,000 clones listed, around 89% are singletons. In germline, CDR1 is SQVTM, CDR2 ANQGSEA. The ends lost 5 bases at V and 9 bases at J; junction bases unmatched: 12. CDR3 length equals 13 residues. V is TRBV29-1 and J is TRBJ1-1; 7 bases align to TRBD1. The sequence derives from a woman in her fifties or sixties with lung cancer. The sequenced sample consisted of PBMCs. For the CDR3, the DNA is TGCAGCGTTAAAAAACAGGGGTTAAATCAAGCTTTCTTT. Protein product: CSVKKQGLNQAFF.